Below are 27 T cell receptor beta chains sequenced from a single sample in a study of shared clonotypes between healthy human individuals. Clones were read by immunoSEQ multiplex PCR, and TCRdb kept only the in-frame ones, dropping some. The table records millions of clones, roughly 92% of them present only once. Sequenced: naive CD4+ T cells sorted from blood. Documented subset: CD45RA+ positively selected. The source of these receptors is a man in his late teens or twenties in good health.

Points on this clone: Other DNA sequences in this specimen translate into the identical CDR3. The chain uses TRBV19 and TRBJ2-6; D is unclear. The CDR3 spans 14 residues. Trimming shortened V by 4 bases and J by 4 bases, and 8 bases separated the two germline ends. Germline V gives CDR1 LNHDA, CDR2 SQIVND (reference sequence). The CDR3 DNA sequence: TGTGCCAGTAGTACAGGCCCCGGGGCCAACGTCCTGACTTTC. As protein: CASSTGPGANVLTF.

V and J are TRBV5-6 and TRBJ1-2; D uncertain. The V gene's germline CDR1 is SGHDT and CDR2 YYEEEE. The V and J ends lost 1 base and 8 bases respectively, with 12 bases between them. There are 13 residues in the CDR3. CDR3 residues: CASSLRAVEGYTF. The CDR3 DNA is TGTGCCAGCAGCTTGAGGGCAGTTGAGGGCTACACCTTC. Filled out from reference TRBV5-6 and TRBJ1-2, the complete variable domain reads DAGVTQSPTHLIKTRGQQVTLRCSPKSGHDTVSWYQQALGQGPQFIFQYYEEEERQRGNFPDRFSGHQFPNYSSELNVNALLLGDSALYLCASSLRAVEGYTFGSGTRLTVV.

The chain combines TRBV29-1 with TRBJ2-5, with 10 bases matching TRBD2. J gave up 10 bases and V 4 bases, and 9 bases lay outside the gene matches. There are 13 residues in the CDR3. Per the germline V gene, CDR1 is SQVTM and CDR2 is ANQGSEA. The DNA for the CDR3 is TGCAGCGTTGTTAGCGGGGGGCCATCGGACCAGTACTTC. This gives the protein CSVVSGGPSDQYF.

Comment on this clone: Other DNA sequences in this sample translate to the same CDR3. This chain connects TRBV5-6 to TRBJ2-2, with D possibly matching TRBD1 (5 bases). Trimming removed 3 bases at V and 8 bases at J, with 11 bases between. The CDR3 consists of 13 residues. Germline V gene data show CDR1 as SGHDT and CDR2 as YYEEEE. The CDR3 sequence: CASSSQGTGELFF. The DNA of the CDR3 is TGTGCCAGCAGCTCTCAGGGAACGGGGGAGCTGTTTTTT.

The chain uses TRBV6-5 and TRBJ2-2; TRBD1 might be the D (6 bases). V shed 5 bases and J shed 7 bases, with 8 bases lying between them. The CDR3 sequence is 12 residues long. Germline V gene lookup returns CDR1 MNHEY and CDR2 SVGAGI. The CDR3 is CASSTGFGELFF. The CDR3, as DNA: TGTGCCAGCAGTACAGGGTTCGGGGAGCTGTTTTTT.

The chain recombines TRBV6-6 with TRBJ2-3, with D perhaps matching TRBD1 (5 bases). Germline CDR1 MNHNY, CDR2 SVGAGI (reference sequence). The CDR3 contains 15 residues. Between the trimmed V and J ends, which lost 0 bases and 7 bases, there was a span of 14 bases. The CDR3 nucleotides read TGTGCCAGCAGTTACTCGGAGCGCCAGGGAAATACGCAGTATTTT. It translates to CASSYSERQGNTQYF.

This clone was seen just once. Other DNA sequences in the same sample also yield this CDR3. The rearrangement links TRBV9 to TRBJ2-1; 8 bases are a match to TRBD1. The CDR3 length is 15 residues. Losses at the gene ends were 3 bases for V and 0 bases for J; bases not matched to a gene: 2. Looked up from germline, CDR1 is SGDLS and CDR2 is YYNGEE. Written as DNA, the CDR3 is TGTGCCAGCAGCGCAGGGGGCAGCTCCTACAATGAGCAGTTCTTC. It translates to CASSAGGSSYNEQFF.

The rearrangement joins TRBV5-3 to TRBJ2-3; 7 bases line up with TRBD1. TRBV5-3 is flagged as an ORF with uncertain function. The V and J ends lost 3 bases and 2 bases, in that order; junction bases with no gene match: 9. The CDR3 sequence is 16 residues long. The CDR3 DNA reads TGTGCCAGAAGCTCCGACAGGGATCACAACACAGATACGCAGTATTTT. Its translation is CARSSDRDHNTDTQYF.

The chain combines TRBV10-3 with TRBJ2-7; 8 bases are shared with TRBD1. V lost 7 bases to trimming and J lost 0 bases; unmatched junction nucleotides: 2. In germline, CDR1 is ENHRY, CDR2 SYGVKD. This CDR3 is built from 13 residues. The CDR3 region has the DNA TGTGCCATCACGGACAGGGTCTCCTACGAGCAGTACTTC. Translating gives CAITDRVSYEQYF.

About this clone: Within the sample, other DNA sequences also encode this same CDR3. The chain links TRBV7-2 to TRBJ2-3; 11 nucleotides line up with TRBD2. Trimming took 4 bases from V and 4 from J; bases not matched to a gene: 13. The germline V gene has CDR1 SGHTA and CDR2 FQGNSA. The CDR3 totals 18 residues. The CDR3 protein is CASSSSLLAGGPPDTQYF. For the CDR3, the DNA is TGTGCCAGCAGCTCCTCCTTATTAGCGGGAGGGCCCCCAGATACGCAGTATTTT.

This CDR3 is CASNDRKDTEAFF. The CDR3 DNA follows: TGTGCCAGCAATGATAGAAAGGACACTGAAGCTTTCTTT. V usage is TRBV6-6 and J usage is TRBJ1-1; D not resolved. V lost 7 bases and J 3 bases, leaving 12 bases between the germline ends. The CDR3 consists of 13 residues. Germline assignment: CDR1 MNHNY and CDR2 SVGAGI (reference sequence).

The chain has TRBV6-4 and TRBJ1-4; a weak D match, TRBD1 (5 bases). Germline V gives CDR1 MRHNA, CDR2 SNTAGT. The CDR3 is made up of 15 amino acids. V lost 7 bases and J 2 bases, leaving 14 bases between the germline ends. The CDR3 is CASIGAGITNEKLFF. CDR3 sequence (DNA): TGTGCCAGCATAGGGGCCGGGATCACTAATGAAAAACTGTTTTTT.

This chain links TRBV4-2 with TRBJ2-7; 8 nucleotides match TRBD1. The ends lost 1 base at V and 3 bases at J; junction bases unmatched: 8. This CDR3 contains 16 residues. The V gene's germline CDR1 is LGHNA and CDR2 YNFKEQ. The CDR3 loop reads CASSQATGTGFYEQYF. In DNA, the CDR3 is TGTGCCAGCAGCCAAGCCACCGGGACAGGTTTCTACGAGCAGTACTTC.

The V gene is TRBV28, the J gene TRBJ1-5; no clear D. Trimming pared 6 bases from V and 6 bases from J, leaving 12 bases between. The CDR3 consists of 13 residues. CDR1 and CDR2 from the germline V gene are MDHEN and SYDVKM. CDR3 DNA sequence: TGTGCCAGCAGGCCCGCTTTGGGTCAGCCCCAGCATTTT. Its translation: CASRPALGQPQHF.

On this clone itself: Other DNA sequences within the sample encode an identical CDR3. CDR3 nucleotide sequence: TGTGCCAGCAGCTCGGTGGGGGGGAACACTGAAGCTTTCTTT. It is translated as CASSSVGGNTEAFF. The rearrangement joins TRBV7-2 to TRBJ1-1, with D possibly being TRBD1 (5 bases). The V end lost 4 bases, the J end lost 1 base, and 10 bases lay between the germline ends. CDR1 and CDR2 from the germline V gene are SGHTA and FQGNSA. The CDR3 spans 14 residues.

This chain uses TRBV18 with TRBJ1-1; 12 bases align to TRBD1. The CDR3 has 16 amino acids. Per germline, CDR1 KGHSH and CDR2 LQKENI. Unmatched junction bases numbered 6, after V lost 3 bases and J lost 4 bases. The CDR3 DNA reads as TGTGCCAGCTCACCGGGACAGGGGGCTGTGGGCACTGAAGCTTTCTTT. Its translation: CASSPGQGAVGTEAFF.

The CDR3 DNA follows: TGCAGCGTTGAAGTTCCCGGCAGGGTTGTTGACACTGAAGCTTTCTTT. This codes for CSVEVPGRVVDTEAFF. This sequence joins TRBV29-1 and TRBJ1-1, with a tentative D call TRBD1 (5 bases). The CDR3 runs 16 residues. The V end lost 1 base, the J end lost 3 bases, and 18 bases lay between the germline ends. Per the germline V gene, CDR1 is SQVTM and CDR2 is ANQGSEA.

V and J are TRBV2 and TRBJ1-6, with D perhaps TRBD1 (6 bases). CDR3 length: 17 amino acids. V was pared by 3 bases and J by 3 bases, with 15 bases between. Germline V gene data show CDR1 as SNHLY and CDR2 as FYNNEI. The CDR3, as DNA: TGTGCCAGCAGTGAGGGGGTTAGGGGGAACTATAATTCACCCCTCCACTTT. This codes for CASSEGVRGNYNSPLHF. Using reference TRBV2 and TRBJ1-6 for the parts outside the CDR3, the full variable domain is EPEVTQTPSHQVTQMGQEVILRCVPISNHLYFYWYRQILGQKVEFLVSFYNNEISEKSEIFDDQFSVERPDGSNFTLKIRSTKLEDSAMYFCASSEGVRGNYNSPLHFGNGTRLTVT.

The V call is TRBV10-3, the J call TRBJ2-6; D remains unclear. Trimming shortened V by 2 bases and J by 0 bases, and 5 bases separated the two germline ends. The CDR3 is 15 amino acids. Germline V gives CDR1 ENHRY, CDR2 SYGVKD. The CDR3 coding sequence is TGTGCCATCAGTGAGGCAGACTCTGGGGCCAACGTCCTGACTTTC. This sequence encodes CAISEADSGANVLTF.

The chain carries TRBV14 and TRBJ2-5; the D is unclear. Germline CDR1 is SGHDN and CDR2 is FVKESK. The CDR3 spans 13 residues. V lost 2 bases to trimming and J lost 2 bases, with 6 bases between them. For the CDR3, the DNA is TGTGCCAGCAGCCAACTGGGTCAAGAGACCCAGTACTTC. This sequence encodes CASSQLGQETQYF.

The sample holds one count of this clone. The rearrangement joins TRBV2 to TRBJ2-5, with 9 positions matching TRBD2. The CDR3 covers 14 residues. The V gene end was trimmed by 4 bases and the J gene end by 4 bases; junction bases not matched to a gene: 4. CDR1 SNHLY and CDR2 FYNNEI come from the germline V gene. The CDR3 loop is CASSVGGGVETQYF. CDR3 nucleotides: TGTGCCAGCAGTGTCGGCGGGGGGGTAGAGACCCAGTACTTC.

This chain uses TRBV6-1 with TRBJ1-6; 7 bases are a match to TRBD1. The CDR3 is made up of 15 amino acids. CDR1 is MNHNS, CDR2 SASEGT, per germline. The junction had 13 bases not matched to a gene; V was cut back by 9 bases and J by 8 bases. In DNA, the CDR3 is TGTGCCAGTAAGCATTTGGTAACAGGGGATTCACCCCTCCACTTT. Translating gives CASKHLVTGDSPLHF.

The V call is TRBV7-2, the J call TRBJ2-1; perhaps TRBD2 as D (6 bases). The germline gives CDR1 SGHTA, CDR2 FQGNSA. The CDR3 consists of 14 residues. V shed 3 bases and J shed 7 bases, with 13 bases lying between them. The CDR3 spells CASSFGTALNEQFF. The CDR3 coding sequence is TGTGCCAGCAGCTTCGGGACTGCTTTGAATGAGCAGTTCTTC.

V is TRBV4-2 and J is TRBJ1-1; no firm D call. Germline V gives CDR1 LGHNA, CDR2 YNFKEQ. V lost 1 base, J lost 1 base, and 13 bases lay in between. The CDR3 runs 16 residues. The CDR3 protein is CASSQAARESNTEAFF. The CDR3 nucleotides are TGTGCCAGCAGCCAAGCGGCCCGGGAGTCGAACACTGAAGCTTTCTTT.

The chain couples TRBV6-5 to TRBJ1-1; a weak D match, TRBD1 (5 bases). The ends were cut back, 4 bases at V and 4 bases at J, with 7 bases in the middle. The CDR3 has 12 amino acids. Germline V lookup: CDR1 MNHEY, CDR2 SVGAGI. The CDR3 nucleotides read TGTGCCAGCAGTTTGCAGGGCACTGAAGCTTTCTTT. Translated, it gives CASSLQGTEAFF.

The CDR3 DNA reads TGTGCCAGCAGTGAGCGACAGGGAGCTAACTATGGCTACACCTTC. It encodes CASSERQGANYGYTF. The J gene is TRBJ1-2, the V gene TRBV2; 7 bases are shared with TRBD1. This CDR3 spans 15 amino acids. CDR1 is SNHLY and CDR2 is FYNNEI in the germline V gene. The V gene end was trimmed by 3 bases and the J gene end by 0 bases; junction bases not matched to a gene: 4.

J is TRBJ1-1 and V is TRBV25-1; D is uncertain. Germline-derived CDR1 and CDR2 are MGHDK and SYGVNS. The CDR3 is 13 residues long. The V gene lost 4 bases and the J gene lost 5 bases, with 11 bases spanning the gap. The CDR3 region is CASSVSGRTEAFF. Here the CDR3 DNA reads TGTGCCAGCAGTGTGTCCGGACGGACTGAAGCTTTCTTT.